The present entry profiles one T cell receptor beta chain with its context. The data were taken from a study of patients and donors after allogeneic stem cell transplantation. MiXCR was run by TCRdb on the RT-PCR reads, yielding one entry per CDR3 protein. This table has fewer than 500,000 distinct CDR3 sequences, approximately 16% appearing once. The V and J ends lost 11 bases and 2 bases respectively, with 8 bases between them. Germline CDR1 and CDR2: SGHTA and FQGNSA. CDR3 size: 11 residues. The sample comprised blood, either unsorted or a sorted T cell fraction (not recorded which). The gene calls are TRBV7-2 and TRBJ2-3, with no clear D. This receptor was taken from a human donor who was either an allogeneic HSCT recipient or a stem cell or donor lymphocyte infusion donor (not recorded which). It is not recorded whose cells these are; they may come from a transplant donor. CDR3 in amino acids: CAGSNTDTQYF. The CDR3 DNA is TGTGCCGGGTCTAACACAGATACGCAGTATTTT.